The clone carrying this T cell receptor beta chain was counted ten times or more. The CDR3 regions of TCR beta were amplified from RNA transcripts. Carried out on the TCR CDR3, a first-round RT-PCR used the HTBI primer set. MiXCR, run by TCRdb on the multiplex PCR reads, gives a single entry per CDR3 protein. Of approximately 430,000 distinct CDR3 sequences listed, over 12% are singletons. This specimen belongs to a study of T cells in Graves' hyperthyroidism and ophthalmopathy. The CDR3 contains 16 residues. Trimming pared 2 bases from V and 0 bases from J, leaving 13 bases between. Germline assignment: CDR1 LGHDT and CDR2 YNNKEL (reference sequence). Diagnosis relied on clinical symptoms, serum thyroxine and TRAb, thyroid ultrasound and orbital computed tomography. The PBMCs studied were ones that came from 10 ml fresh peripheral blood.

The sequence derives from a man in his late teens or twenties with Graves' ophthalmopathy. This chain uses TRBV3-1 with TRBJ2-5, with D perhaps TRBD2 (6 bases). Sequences were obtained from blood. The CDR3 region is CASSQNRDWNQETQYF. DNA of the CDR3: TGTGCCAGCAGCCAAAACCGGGACTGGAACCAAGAGACCCAGTACTTC.